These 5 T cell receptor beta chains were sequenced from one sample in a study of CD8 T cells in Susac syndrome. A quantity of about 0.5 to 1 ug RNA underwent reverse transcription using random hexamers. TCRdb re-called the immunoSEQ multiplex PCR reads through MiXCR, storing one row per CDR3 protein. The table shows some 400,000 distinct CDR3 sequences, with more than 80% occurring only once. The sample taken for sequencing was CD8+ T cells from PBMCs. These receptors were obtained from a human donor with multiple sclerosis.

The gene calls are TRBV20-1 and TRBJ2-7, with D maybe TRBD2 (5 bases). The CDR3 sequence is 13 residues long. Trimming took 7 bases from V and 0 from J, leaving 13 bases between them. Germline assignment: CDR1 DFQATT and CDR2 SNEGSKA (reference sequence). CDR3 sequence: CSVPGKFSYEQYF. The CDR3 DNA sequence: TGCAGTGTACCGGGAAAGTTCTCCTACGAGCAGTACTTC.

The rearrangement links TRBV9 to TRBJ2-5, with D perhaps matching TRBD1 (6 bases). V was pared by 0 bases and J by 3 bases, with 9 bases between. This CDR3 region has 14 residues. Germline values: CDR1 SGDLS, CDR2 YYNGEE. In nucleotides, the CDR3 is TGTGCCAGCAGCGTAGGAAACAGGGAAGAGACCCAGTACTTC. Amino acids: CASSVGNREETQYF.

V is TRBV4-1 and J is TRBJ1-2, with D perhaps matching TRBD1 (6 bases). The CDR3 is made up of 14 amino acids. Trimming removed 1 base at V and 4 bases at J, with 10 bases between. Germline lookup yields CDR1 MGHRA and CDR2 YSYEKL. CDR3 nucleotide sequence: TGCGCCAGCAGCCAAGCAACAGGGTCCTATGGCTACACCTTC. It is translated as CASSQATGSYGYTF.

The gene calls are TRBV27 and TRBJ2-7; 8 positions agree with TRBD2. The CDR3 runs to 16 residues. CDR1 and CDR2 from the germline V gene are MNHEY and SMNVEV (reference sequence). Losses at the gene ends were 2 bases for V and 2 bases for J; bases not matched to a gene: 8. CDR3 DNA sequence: TGTGCCAGCAGTTTAGCACTAGCGGTCCCTCCCTACGAGCAGTACTTC. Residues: CASSLALAVPPYEQYF.

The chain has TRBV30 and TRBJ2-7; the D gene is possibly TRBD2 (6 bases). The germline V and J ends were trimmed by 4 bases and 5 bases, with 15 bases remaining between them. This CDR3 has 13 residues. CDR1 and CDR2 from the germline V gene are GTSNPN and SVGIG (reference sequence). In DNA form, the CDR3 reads TGTGCCTGGAATCCCCCCTGGGGGGACGAGCAGTACTTC. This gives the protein CAWNPPWGDEQYF.